Listed below are T cell receptor beta chains from one sample, sequenced in a study of patients and donors after allogeneic stem cell transplantation. TCRdb independently ran MiXCR on the RT-PCR reads; one entry per CDR3 protein. The sample records about 200,000 distinct CDR3 sequences, 35% to 50% being singletons. The specimen sequenced was blood, either unsorted or a sorted T cell fraction (not recorded which). These TCRs come from a human donor who was either an allogeneic HSCT recipient or a stem cell or donor lymphocyte infusion donor (not recorded which). It is not recorded whose cells these are; they may come from a transplant donor. CDR3s include the opening cysteine and the closing phenylalanine or tryptophan. A D gene is named only where the DNA matches it firmly. Expanded clones get a size class; other rows say once, few or many, or leave the size out.

TRBD2 | TRBJ2-5 | NA | TRBV3-1 | TGTGCCAGCAGTTATTCGGGACTAACAGGCGAGACCCAGTACTTC | CASSYSGLTGETQYF
TRBD1 | TRBJ1-2 | few | TRBV7-2 | TGTGCCAGCAGCTTAGACAGGGGTGGCTACACCTTC | CASSLDRGGYTF
NA | TRBJ1-4 | NA | TRBV20-1 | TGCAGTGCTAAACCGGGACCTACCCCTGAAAAACTGTTTTTT | CSAKPGPTPEKLFF
NA | TRBJ1-1 | few | TRBV29-1 | TGCAGCGCCCCCATAAACCGACATCTGAACACTGAAGCTTTCTTT | CSAPINRHLNTEAFF
NA | TRBJ1-1 | NA | TRBV2 | TGTGCCAGCAACCGACGGAACATGAACACTGAAGCTTTCTTT | CASNRRNMNTEAFF
TRBD1 | TRBJ2-7 | NA | TRBV6-1 | TGTGCCAGCAGTAAGGACAGGGGAACCTACGAGCAGTACTTC | CASSKDRGTYEQYF
TRBD2 | TRBJ2-1 | NA | TRBV29-1 | TGCAGCGTTGTACGGGAGGGATCCTACAATGAGCAGTTCTTC | CSVVREGSYNEQFF
NA | TRBJ1-1 | few | TRBV20-1 | TGCAGTGCTGCCCGGGGGGGGATGAACACTGAAGCTTTCTTT | CSAARGGMNTEAFF
NA | TRBJ1-5 | once | TRBV15 | TGTGCCACCAGCGGCAGACTCAGCAATCAGCCCCAGCATTTT | CATSGRLSNQPQHF
TRBD1 | TRBJ1-1 | once | TRBV12-3/TRBV12-4 | TGTGCCAGCAGCTTGGGACAGGGTGTGAGCACTGAAGCTTTCTTT | CASSLGQGVSTEAFF
NA | TRBJ2-3 | NA | TRBV7-2 | TGTGCCAGCAGCTCCCCGGCCACAGATACGCAGTATTTT | CASSSPATDTQYF
NA | TRBJ2-7 | NA | TRBV27 | TGTGCCAGCAGTTTAGCAGGGATAGGGAGCTCCTACGAGCAGTACTTC | CASSLAGIGSSYEQYF
TRBD1 | TRBJ1-4 | NA | TRBV7-3 | TGTGCCAGCAGCAGATCGGACAGGGGAAATGAAAAACTGTTTTTT | CASSRSDRGNEKLFF
NA | TRBJ2-7 | few | TRBV6-5 | TGTGCCAGCAGTCGGGACTTCTTCTACGAGCAGTACTTC | CASSRDFFYEQYF
NA | TRBJ2-1 | NA | TRBV6-5 | TGTGCCAGCAGTTCTAAGCATAAGCCCAATGAGCAGTTCTTC | CASSSKHKPNEQFF
TRBD1 | TRBJ1-1 | NA | TRBV6-5 | TGTGCCAGCACCTCGGGGAGACAGGGGGGATTTGAAGCTTTCTTT | CASTSGRQGGFEAFF
TRBD2 | TRBJ2-1 | NA | TRBV4-2 | TGTGCCAGCAGCCAATCTGAGGGACTAGAGCCTAACAATGAGCAGTTCTTC | CASSQSEGLEPNNEQFF
NA | TRBJ1-1 | NA | TRBV5-4 | TGTGCCAGCAGCTTGGAGAGGGGACGCTTAAACACTGAAGCTTTCTTT | CASSLERGRLNTEAFF
TRBD2 | TRBJ2-7 | NA | TRBV2 | TGTGCCAGCAGTGGGGGCGGGAGGGGAGAGCAGTACTTC | CASSGGGRGEQYF
NA | TRBJ1-2 | many | TRBV12-3/TRBV12-4 | TGTGCCAGCAGTCCAGGGACGTCTTATCATGGCTACACCTTC | CASSPGTSYHGYTF
NA | TRBJ1-1 | NA | TRBV7-8 | TGTGCCAGCAGCAGCGGGGCGGTCACTGAAGCTTTCTTT | CASSSGAVTEAFF
NA | TRBJ2-5 | few | TRBV29-1 | TGCAGCGTTGAAGACAGGGCCCAAGAGACCCAGTACTTC | CSVEDRAQETQYF
NA | TRBJ2-1 | NA | TRBV7-2 | TGTGCCAGCAGCTTAGCGGGGACTTCGACTACCAATGAGCAGTTCTTC | CASSLAGTSTTNEQFF
TRBD2 | TRBJ2-1 | few | TRBV20-1 | TGCAGTGCTACCTTCTCTACTAGCGGGAGGTTGAATGAGCAGTTCTTC | CSATFSTSGRLNEQFF
NA | TRBJ1-1 | once | TRBV7-6 | TGTGCCAGCAGCTCCCGCCTTCTTTCTGAAGCTTTCTTT | CASSSRLLSEAFF
TRBD1 | TRBJ1-1 | NA | TRBV7-9 | TGTGCCAGCAGCTACGGACAGGGGATCACTGAAGCTTTCTTT | CASSYGQGITEAFF
TRBD1 | TRBJ2-1 | NA | TRBV7-2 | TGTGCCAGCAGCATTGGACAGGGGTTTAGTAATGAGCAGTTCTTC | CASSIGQGFSNEQFF
NA | TRBJ1-3 | few | TRBV7-2 | TGTGCCAGCAGCTGGGAGGGTGGTAGATTTGGAAACACCATATATTTT | CASSWEGGRFGNTIYF
NA | TRBJ2-7 | NA | TRBV6-2/TRBV6-3 | TGTGCCAGCAGTTACTCGTACGTCAACGAGCAGTACTTC | CASSYSYVNEQYF
TRBD1 | TRBJ1-1 | many | TRBV5-1 | TGCGCCAGCAGCTTGGCTTCAGGGGGCGCGGGCACTGAAGCTTTCTTT | CASSLASGGAGTEAFF
NA | TRBJ1-2 | NA | TRBV20-1 | TGCAGTGCTAGACGGGACAACTATGGCTACACCTTC | CSARRDNYGYTF
NA | TRBJ1-1 | NA | TRBV7-6 | TGTGCCAGCAGCTTAGTTGTGGGGATGGGGGACACTGAAGCTTTCTTT | CASSLVVGMGDTEAFF
TRBD1 | TRBJ2-2 | NA | TRBV6-1 | TGTGCCAGCATTGGACAGGGAAGCGCCGGGGACCTGTTTTTT | CASIGQGSAGDLFF
TRBD2 | TRBJ2-7 | NA | TRBV4-3 | TGCGCCAGCAGCCGAGCACTAGCGGGAGGTAATTCCTACGAGCAGTACTTC | CASSRALAGGNSYEQYF
NA | TRBJ1-5 | NA | TRBV4-3 | TGCGCCAGCAGCCAAGACTGGGTCCAGGATCGGCCCCAGCATTTT | CASSQDWVQDRPQHF
TRBD2 | TRBJ2-3 | NA | TRBV5-1 | TGCGCCAGCAGCTTGGCACTAGCGGGAGCCTCAGATACGCAGTATTTT | CASSLALAGASDTQYF
NA | TRBJ2-1 | NA | TRBV5-1 | TGCGCCAGCAGCTTGGAGGCCAATGAGCAGTTCTTC | CASSLEANEQFF
TRBD1 | TRBJ1-1 | NA | TRBV5-6 | TGTGCCAGCAGCCTAACAGGGGGCGAAAAAGCTTTCTTT | CASSLTGGEKAFF
NA | TRBJ2-1 | NA | TRBV9 | TGTGCCAGCAGCGTAGATAACCTCCAATCCTACAATGAGCAGTTCTTC | CASSVDNLQSYNEQFF
TRBD2 | TRBJ2-1 | NA | TRBV7-8 | TGTGCCAGCAGCTTGGGGACTAGCGGGAGTAGGCATGAGCAGTTCTTC | CASSLGTSGSRHEQFF